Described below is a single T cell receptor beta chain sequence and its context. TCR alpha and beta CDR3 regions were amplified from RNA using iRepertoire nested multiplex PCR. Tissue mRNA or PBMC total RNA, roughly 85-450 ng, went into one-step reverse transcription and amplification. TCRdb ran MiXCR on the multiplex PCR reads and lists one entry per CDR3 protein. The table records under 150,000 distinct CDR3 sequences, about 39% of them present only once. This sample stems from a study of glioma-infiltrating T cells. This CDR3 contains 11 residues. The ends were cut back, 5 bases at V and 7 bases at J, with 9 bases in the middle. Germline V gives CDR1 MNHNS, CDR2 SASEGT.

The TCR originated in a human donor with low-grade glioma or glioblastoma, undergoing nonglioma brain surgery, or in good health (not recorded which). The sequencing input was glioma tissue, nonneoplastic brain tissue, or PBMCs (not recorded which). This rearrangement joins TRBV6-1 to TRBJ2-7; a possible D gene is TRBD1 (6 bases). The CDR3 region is CASSPGTEQYF. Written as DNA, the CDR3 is TGTGCCAGCAGTCCTGGGACAGAGCAGTACTTC.